Sequencing of this T cell receptor beta chain was carried out in a study of T cells after posttransplantation cyclophosphamide. The table came from immunoSEQ multiplex PCR; TCRdb's copy has only in-frame clones and leaves some out. The sample was found to contain tens of thousands of clones, and every one recurs. This clone turned up a few times. The antigen is unknown. Findings and caveats of the study: Donor CD8+ memory clones often dominated recipient blood repertoires at later times. Skin or GI-infiltrating T cells shared few TRB sequences with blood.

Sequencing was performed on PBMCs. This TCR was sampled from a man in his forties in good health, CMV-negative, and a related stem cell transplant donor.

This CDR3 is CASSPFMGTPSTDTQYF. CDR3 sequence (DNA): TGTGCCAGCAGCCCTTTTATGGGGACACCAAGCACAGATACGCAGTATTTT. The chain has TRBV11-3 and TRBJ2-3, with D maybe TRBD1 (6 bases). Germline V gene data show CDR1 as SGHNT and CDR2 as YENEEA. The germline V and J ends were trimmed by 5 bases and 0 bases, with 18 bases remaining between them. The CDR3 totals 17 residues.